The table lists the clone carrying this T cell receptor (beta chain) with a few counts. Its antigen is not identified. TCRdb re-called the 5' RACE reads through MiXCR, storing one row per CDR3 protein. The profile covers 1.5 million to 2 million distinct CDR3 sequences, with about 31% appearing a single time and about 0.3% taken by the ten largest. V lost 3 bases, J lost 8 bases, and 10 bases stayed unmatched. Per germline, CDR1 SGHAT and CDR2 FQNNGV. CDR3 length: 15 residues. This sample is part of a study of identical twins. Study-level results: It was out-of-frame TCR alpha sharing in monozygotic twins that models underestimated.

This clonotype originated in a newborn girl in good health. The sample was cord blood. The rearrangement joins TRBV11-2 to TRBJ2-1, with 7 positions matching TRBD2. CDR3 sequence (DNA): TGTGCCAGCAGCTTTTGGGGGAGGGCCAGAGATGAGCAGTTCTTC. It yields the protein CASSFWGRARDEQFF.